These T cell receptor beta chains were read from a single sample in a study of human T cells and chemical hapten exposure. TCRdb analysed the RACE reads with MiXCR anew, one entry per CDR3 protein. The data show roughly 84,000 distinct CDR3 sequences, about 10% seen once. This sample comprised whole blood, obtained in connection with sensitization to the hapten diphenylcyclopropenone (DPC). Every receptor here comes from a woman between 45 and 60 years old with alopecia areata. Some clones in this sample may be carry-over from other donors' samples. CDR3s include the opening cysteine and the closing phenylalanine or tryptophan. D genes are given only for firm matches. The size of a clone is reported for some rows only, either as once, few or many, or as a class for expanded clones.

cdr3_aa cdr3_nt d_call j_call v_call clone_size
CASSLAGTKETQYF TGCGCCAGCAGCCTTGCCGGGACCAAAGAGACCCAGTACTTC NA TRBJ2-5 TRBV5-1 few
CATLSDRRGRGETQYF TGTGCCACCCTGTCTGATCGCAGGGGGCGCGGAGAGACCCAGTACTTC TRBD1 TRBJ2-5 TRBV19 NA
CASSLDVGTYNEQFF TGCGCCAGCAGCTTGGACGTCGGAACCTACAATGAGCAGTTCTTC NA TRBJ2-1 TRBV5-1 many
CASSKRPPGSASNQPQHF TGTGCCAGCAGTAAACGACCTCCAGGCTCCGCTAGCAATCAGCCCCAGCATTTT NA TRBJ1-5 TRBV6-6 NA
CSANQRDTQYF TGCAGCGCGAATCAGAGGGATACGCAGTATTTT NA TRBJ2-3 TRBV29-1 NA
CASSRDSGSGKTQYF TGTGCCAGCAGCCGAGATAGCGGGAGTGGAAAGACCCAGTACTTC TRBD2 TRBJ2-5 TRBV14 many
CASSLNPPGGRTEAFF TGTGCCAGCAGTCTCAACCCGCCGGGGGGGAGAACTGAAGCTTTCTTT NA TRBJ1-1 TRBV12-3/TRBV12-4 NA
CASSLAGATDTQYF TGTGCCAGCAGTTTGGCCGGCGCCACGGATACGCAGTATTTT NA TRBJ2-3 TRBV28 many
CASSQDSGSSGNTIYF TGTGCCAGCAGCCAAGATTCGGGGAGCTCTGGAAACACCATATATTTT NA TRBJ1-3 TRBV4-2 few
CSASYADTQYF TGCAGTGCTAGCTATGCAGATACGCAGTATTTT NA TRBJ2-3 TRBV20-1 many
CASIEFSRQRGNTIYF TGTGCCAGCATCGAATTCAGCAGGCAGAGAGGAAACACCATATATTTT NA TRBJ1-3 TRBV13 NA
CASSPGTLEETQYF TGTGCCAGCAGTCCCGGGACACTCGAGGAGACCCAGTACTTC NA TRBJ2-5 TRBV28 NA
CASSSGTGTRRGEQFF TGTGCCAGCAGCTCCGGGACAGGGACTAGGCGTGGGGAGCAGTTCTTC NA TRBJ2-1 TRBV7-9 many
CASSLSSGPTSYNEQFF TGTGCCAGCAGCTTGTCTTCCGGCCCTACCTCCTACAATGAGCAGTTCTTC NA TRBJ2-1 TRBV7-2 many
CASSPTTGEKLFF TGTGCCAGCTCACCAACCACTGGAGAAAAACTGTTTTTT NA TRBJ1-4 TRBV18 many
CSAEYSYASTDTQYF TGCAGTGCTGAGTACAGTTATGCTAGCACAGATACGCAGTATTTT NA TRBJ2-3 TRBV20-1 many
CASSLTAQETQYF TGTGCCAGCTCATTGACGGCCCAAGAGACCCAGTACTTC NA TRBJ2-5 TRBV18 many
CASSRERQGNEQFF TGTGCCAGCAGCCGAGAAAGACAGGGGAATGAGCAGTTCTTC TRBD1 TRBJ2-1 TRBV5-4 many
CASSFSRGRGYTEAFF TGTGCCAGCAGCTTTAGCAGGGGGCGCGGGTACACTGAAGCTTTCTTT TRBD1 TRBJ1-1 TRBV7-2 few
CASSYDFAYEQYF TGCGCCAGCAGCTACGATTTTGCCTACGAGCAGTACTTC NA TRBJ2-7 TRBV5-1 NA
CASSILSSYEQYF TGTGCCAGCAGCATACTCAGCTCCTACGAGCAGTACTTC NA TRBJ2-7 TRBV11-2 NA
CASRQGNEKLFF TGTGCCAGCCGGCAGGGGAATGAAAAACTGTTTTTT NA TRBJ1-4 TRBV2 NA
CASSLAVISGANVLTF TGCGCCAGCAGCTTGGCCGTTATCTCTGGGGCCAACGTCCTGACTTTC NA TRBJ2-6 TRBV5-1 many
CASSLEGAGTDTQYF TGCGCCAGCAGCTTGGAGGGGGCTGGCACAGATACGCAGTATTTT TRBD1 TRBJ2-3 TRBV5-1 many
CSAPRGSGAGSPLHF TGCAGTGCCCCGAGGGGCAGTGGGGCAGGGTCACCCCTCCACTTT NA TRBJ1-6 TRBV20-1 few
CASRGQGAGTEAFF TGTGCCAGCAGAGGACAGGGGGCAGGCACTGAAGCTTTCTTT TRBD1 TRBJ1-1 TRBV6-6 NA
CASSQRGYEQYF TGTGCCAGCAGCCAACGGGGCTACGAGCAGTACTTC NA TRBJ2-7 TRBV27 NA
CASSERQGATDTQYF TGTGCCAGCAGTGAAAGACAGGGGGCCACAGATACGCAGTATTTT TRBD1 TRBJ2-3 TRBV6-1 few
CASSQETGRTTDTQYF TGTGCCAGCAGCCAAGAGACAGGACGTACCACAGATACGCAGTATTTT NA TRBJ2-3 TRBV4-2 few
CASSQVGGGTEAFF TGCGCCAGCAGCCAAGTGGGGGGGGGCACTGAAGCTTTCTTT NA TRBJ1-1 TRBV4-3 many
CASSVVTSEDTQYF TGTGCCAGCAGCGTAGTGACTAGTGAAGATACGCAGTATTTT NA TRBJ2-3 TRBV9 NA
CASKRTGYNEQFF TGTGCCAGCAAGCGGACAGGGTACAATGAGCAGTTCTTC TRBD1 TRBJ2-1 TRBV12-3/TRBV12-4 many
CSVGQGHYEQYF TGCAGCGTCGGACAGGGGCACTACGAGCAGTACTTC TRBD1 TRBJ2-7 TRBV29-1 many